Below are 18 T cell receptor beta chains sequenced from a single sample in a study of T-cell reconstitution after alpha-beta-depleted transplantation in children. Unique molecular identifiers were incorporated when the TCRbeta library was constructed. MiXCR, run by TCRdb on the PCR reads, gives a single entry per CDR3 protein. The sample has around 580,000 distinct CDR3 sequences; 20% to 25% are singletons. The source was PBMCs, mostly from graft donor cells, collected 360 days after TCRalphabeta/CD19-depleted stem cell transplant. The source is a boy under two years old who had a stem cell transplant for acute myeloid leukemia, so the T cells may come from the graft donor.

This clonotype was seen more than once but under ten times. The chain couples TRBV20-1 to TRBJ2-7; 11 bases match TRBD2. Germline loops: CDR1 DFQATT, CDR2 SNEGSKA (reference sequence). This CDR3 contains 13 residues. The V segment lost 5 bases and the J segment 2 bases; nucleotides outside the gene matches: 2. Here the CDR3 reads CSALAGGPYEQYF. CDR3 bases: TGCAGTGCTTTAGCGGGGGGGCCCTACGAGCAGTACTTC.

The chain links TRBV20-1 to TRBJ2-7; D is unresolved. There are 9 residues in the CDR3. V lost 5 bases and J 1 base, leaving 0 bases between the germline ends. CDR1 and CDR2 from the germline V gene are DFQATT and SNEGSKA (reference sequence). This chain's CDR3 is CSASYEQYF. In DNA form, the CDR3 reads TGCAGTGCTTCCTACGAGCAGTACTTC.

The CDR3 DNA reads TGTGCCAGCAGACAACAGGGGGCGCGGACTGAAGCTTTCTTT. This sequence encodes CASRQQGARTEAFF. The chain has TRBV2 and TRBJ1-1; 9 bases map to TRBD1. The CDR3 covers 14 residues. Germline assignment: CDR1 SNHLY and CDR2 FYNNEI. V shed 6 bases and J 5 bases; nucleotides not matched to a gene: 7.

The chain carries TRBV12-3 or TRBV12-4 and TRBJ2-1; D is unclear. Between the trimmed V and J ends, which lost 5 bases and 6 bases, there was a span of 14 bases. The CDR3 is 14 amino acids. CDR3 sequence (DNA): TGTGCCAGCAGTGCGTTAAAAAGGGCCAATGAGCAGTTCTTC. This encodes CASSALKRANEQFF.

As concerns this clonotype: Likely a read error: the CDR3 ends without its conserved phenylalanine or tryptophan. This chain links TRBV18 with TRBJ1-5, with D unresolved. With 2 bases removed from V and 2 bases from J, the gap between germline ends came to 7 bases. CDR1 and CDR2 from the germline V gene are KGHSH and LQKENI. This CDR3 has 14 residues. This chain's CDR3 is CASSPTGGNQPQHC. The DNA for the CDR3 is TGTGCCAGCTCACCAACCGGGGGCAATCAGCCCCAGCATTGT.

This clonotype was detected a few times. The chain links TRBV25-1 to TRBJ1-5; no definite D call. Trimming left V 5 bases short and J 3 bases short, with 11 bases between. Germline V CDR1 and CDR2: MGHDK, SYGVNS. The CDR3 consists of 14 residues. The CDR3 nucleotides read TGTGCCAGCAGTCAAGTGGGGTCCAATCAGCCCCAGCATTTT. It encodes CASSQVGSNQPQHF.

The rearrangement uses TRBV6-1 and TRBJ2-7; 9 nucleotides agree with TRBD2. Germline assignment: CDR1 MNHNS and CDR2 SASEGT. J lost 0 bases, V lost 5 bases, and 2 bases had no gene match. This CDR3 has 14 amino acids. The CDR3: CASSRLADSYEQYF. CDR3 nucleotides: TGTGCCAGCAGTCGACTAGCGGACTCCTACGAGCAGTACTTC.

This clonotype appeared many times. The rearrangement links TRBV5-6 to TRBJ2-1, with D possibly being TRBD1 (6 bases). Germline assignment: CDR1 SGHDT and CDR2 YYEEEE. With 3 bases removed from V and 4 bases from J, the gap between germline ends came to 8 bases. This CDR3 has 13 amino acids. Written as DNA, the CDR3 is TGTGCCAGCAGCTACAGGGAGTACAATGAGCAGTTCTTC. Translated, it gives CASSYREYNEQFF.

V usage is TRBV12-3 or TRBV12-4 and J usage is TRBJ2-3; D might be TRBD2 (6 bases). Trimming pared 6 bases from V and 0 bases from J, leaving 13 bases between. This CDR3 spans 15 amino acids. The CDR3 DNA reads TGTGCCAGCAGCCCGGACTATTCTAGCACAGATACGCAGTATTTT. Amino acids: CASSPDYSSTDTQYF.

This clonotype has only a few counts. This CDR3 reads CASSPTTGPNEQYV. Written as DNA, the CDR3 is TGTGCCAGCAGCCCCACGACAGGTCCCAACGAGCAGTACGTC. The chain combines TRBV4-2 with TRBJ2-7, with D possibly matching TRBD1 (6 bases). The V gene lost 4 bases and the J gene lost 5 bases, with 15 bases spanning the gap. The V gene's germline CDR1 is LGHNA and CDR2 YNFKEQ. CDR3 length: 14 residues.

The V call is TRBV5-1, the J call TRBJ2-2, with D maybe TRBD2 (6 bases). Germline loops: CDR1 SGHRS, CDR2 YFSETQ. Trimming left V 4 bases short and J 0 bases short, with 13 bases between. The CDR3 has 16 amino acids. The CDR3, as DNA: TGCGCCAGCAGCCCCGAACGGGGGACGAACACCGGGGAGCTGTTTTTT. Translated, it gives CASSPERGTNTGELFF.

This clonotype was counted ten times or more. The V call is TRBV24-1, the J call TRBJ2-1, with D possibly TRBD2 on 7 matching bases. Per germline, CDR1 KGHDR and CDR2 SFDVKD. The ends were cut back, 0 bases at V and 6 bases at J, with 23 bases in the middle. The CDR3 extends over 19 amino acids. In DNA, the CDR3 is TGTGCCACCAGTGATTTGCCCCTACTCGGGGGGCAAATGAGCAATGAGCAGTTCTTC. Translated: CATSDLPLLGGQMSNEQFF.

This clonotype was detected many times. The V gene is TRBV12-3 or TRBV12-4, the J gene TRBJ2-2, with 10 bases matching TRBD1. This CDR3 contains 15 residues. V lost 8 bases to trimming and J lost 3 bases; unmatched junction nucleotides: 6. In nucleotides, the CDR3 is TGTGCCAGCCCCGGCGGACAGGGGGACACCGGGGAGCTGTTTTTT. It codes for CASPGGQGDTGELFF.

V gene TRBV29-1 combines with J gene TRBJ2-1, with TRBD1 matching over 9 bases. J gave up 2 bases and V 0 bases, and 2 bases lay outside the gene matches. Germline lookup yields CDR1 SQVTM and CDR2 ANQGSEA. CDR3 length equals 15 residues. CDR3 in amino acids: CSVEEHRGPYNEQFF. The CDR3 DNA is TGCAGCGTTGAAGAGCACAGGGGGCCCTACAATGAGCAGTTCTTC.

The chain has TRBV20-1 and TRBJ2-1; 9 bases align to TRBD1. This CDR3 contains 14 residues. Trimming at V came to 5 bases and at J to 8 bases, leaving 10 bases not matched to a gene. The germline V gene encodes CDR1 DFQATT and CDR2 SNEGSKA (reference sequence). CDR3 amino acids: CSAAFHRGRDEQFF. The DNA for the CDR3 is TGCAGTGCTGCCTTTCACAGGGGGCGTGATGAGCAGTTCTTC.

This clonotype has more than one count but fewer than ten. The chain is built from TRBV4-3 and TRBJ2-2, with D hard to call. CDR3 length equals 12 residues. V lost 3 bases to trimming and J lost 6 bases, with 5 bases between them. Germline CDR1 reads LGHNA; CDR2 reads YSLEER. DNA of the CDR3: TGCGCCAGCAGCCAGTTCGCCGGGGAGCTGTTTTTT. Its protein product is CASSQFAGELFF.

The table lists this clonotype with a count of one. V and J are TRBV12-3 or TRBV12-4 and TRBJ1-4; TRBD1 matches at 8 bases. The CDR3 has 15 amino acids. Losses at the gene ends were 5 bases for V and 8 bases for J; bases not matched to a gene: 10. Here the CDR3 DNA reads TGTGCCAGCAGTGTCACCGGGACAGGTGGCGAAAAACTGTTTTTT. As protein: CASSVTGTGGEKLFF.

The rearrangement uses TRBV5-1 and TRBJ1-1; D is ambiguous. Trimming pared 3 bases from V and 8 bases from J, leaving 14 bases between. The germline V gene encodes CDR1 SGHRS and CDR2 YFSETQ. The CDR3 is made up of 13 amino acids. The CDR3 protein is CASSWREEAEAFF. The DNA for the CDR3 is TGCGCCAGCAGCTGGAGAGAGGAAGCCGAAGCTTTCTTT. Full variable domain (rest looked up from reference TRBV5-1 and TRBJ1-1): KAGVTQTPRYLIKTRGQQVTLSCSPISGHRSVSWYQQTPGQGLQFLFEYFSETQRNKGNFPGRFSGRQFSNSRSEMNVSTLELGDSALYLCASSWREEAEAFFGQGTRLTVV.